Below are 26 T cell receptor beta chains sequenced from a single sample in a study of blood T cell repertoires in COVID-19. Profiling relied on immunoSEQ multiplex PCR, and the TCRdb table lists in-frame clones only, not all of them. The table shows about 200,000 clones, with more than 70% occurring only once. Specimen: PBMCs or T cells enriched from blood (not recorded which). Every receptor here comes from a woman aged 18-29 years who had recovered from COVID-19.

CDR3 region: CASSIASGKYSNQPQHF. CDR3 bases: TGTGCCAGTAGTATTGCGTCAGGGAAATATAGCAATCAGCCCCAGCATTTT. The chain employs TRBV19 and TRBJ1-5, with D possibly being TRBD1 (5 bases). Germline V gene lookup returns CDR1 LNHDA and CDR2 SQIVND (reference sequence). The V end was cut by 3 bases, the J end by 0 bases, with 15 bases between. The length of the CDR3 is 17 residues.

The rearrangement uses TRBV19 and TRBJ1-1, with a weak D call TRBD1 (6 bases). The CDR3 is 13 residues long. Germline CDR1 and CDR2: LNHDA and SQIVND (reference sequence). V was clipped by 6 bases and J by 4 bases, with 12 bases between them. CDR3 sequence (DNA): TGTGCCAGTAGCCAAACAGGGCTCACTGAAGCTTTCTTT. The encoded protein is CASSQTGLTEAFF.

The chain couples TRBV5-1 to TRBJ2-1; TRBD1 agrees at 8 bases. J was trimmed by 7 bases and V by 2 bases; bases with no gene match: 11. CDR1 is SGHRS and CDR2 is YFSETQ in the germline V gene. The CDR3 contains 16 residues. CDR3: CASSFPGRGLANEQFF. The CDR3 nucleotides read TGCGCCAGCAGCTTCCCGGGCAGGGGGCTCGCGAATGAGCAGTTCTTC.

In this sample, this clone turned up many times. This sample also contains other DNA sequences that code for the same CDR3. The V and J genes are TRBV5-1 and TRBJ1-1; maybe TRBD1 (5 bases). The germline V gene encodes CDR1 SGHRS and CDR2 YFSETQ. Trimming cost V 1 base and J 2 bases, with 9 bases left between them. The CDR3 is 14 residues long. This chain's CDR3 is CASSLSGGNTEAFF. The CDR3 bases are TGCGCCAGCAGCTTGAGCGGGGGTAACACTGAAGCTTTCTTT.

The chain has TRBV2 and TRBJ2-7, with 7 bases lining up with TRBD2. The CDR3 length is 14 residues. Germline CDR1 SNHLY, CDR2 FYNNEI. V lost 5 bases to trimming and J lost 3 bases; unmatched junction nucleotides: 7. CDR3 coding DNA: TGTGCCAGCAGTTGGATGAGGGAGGGCTACGAGCAGTACTTC. Encoded protein: CASSWMREGYEQYF.

In DNA, the CDR3 is TGTGCCAGCAGCCCTCACCCGGGGAGTAGCACAGATACGCAGTATTTT. Protein sequence: CASSPHPGSSTDTQYF. The V call is TRBV9, the J call TRBJ2-3; a possible D gene is TRBD2 (5 bases). V gave up 4 bases and J gave up 0 bases, with 15 bases separating them. This CDR3 contains 16 residues. CDR1 and CDR2 from the germline V gene are SGDLS and YYNGEE.

V usage is TRBV28 and J usage is TRBJ2-7; TRBD2 matches at 8 bases. Germline assignment: CDR1 MDHEN and CDR2 SYDVKM. The CDR3 has 13 amino acids. V shed 5 bases, J shed 7 bases, and the junction held 7 bases outside the gene matches. The CDR3 nucleotides are TGTGCCAGCAGTCGTCCTCTAGCGGGTGAGCAGTACTTC. Translation: CASSRPLAGEQYF.

The chain links TRBV9 to TRBJ1-2, with TRBD1 identical over 9 bases. V was clipped by 4 bases and J by 6 bases; unmatched bases: 7. The germline V gene has CDR1 SGDLS and CDR2 YYNGEE. The CDR3 totals 14 residues. In DNA, the CDR3 is TGTGCCAGCAGCTCCTCAAGGGACAGGGATGGCTACACCTTC. Translating gives CASSSSRDRDGYTF.

The V gene is TRBV30, the J gene TRBJ1-1, with D unresolved. Germline CDR1 reads GTSNPN; CDR2 reads SVGIG (reference sequence). The CDR3 consists of 12 residues. With 1 base removed from V and 4 bases from J, the gap between germline ends came to 7 bases. CDR3 in amino acids: CAWSASGTEAFF. CDR3 nucleotides: TGTGCCTGGAGTGCCTCGGGCACTGAAGCTTTCTTT.

The rearrangement joins TRBV12-3 or TRBV12-4 to TRBJ1-2; 9 bases align to TRBD1. This CDR3 has 13 residues. The V and J ends lost 6 bases and 3 bases, in that order; junction bases with no gene match: 2. The CDR3 bases are TGTGCCAGCAGCCGGGACAGGGACTATGGCTACACCTTC. Its translation is CASSRDRDYGYTF.

This clone was picked up one time. The CDR3 reads CASSSDRGSEAFF. The DNA of the CDR3 is TGTGCCAGCAGCTCGGACAGGGGGTCTGAAGCTTTCTTT. V usage is TRBV7-3 and J usage is TRBJ1-1; the match to TRBD1 covers 10 bases. V lost 4 bases and J lost 6; bases outside the gene matches: 2. The germline CDR1 and CDR2 sequences are SGHTA and FQGTGA. This CDR3 is built from 13 residues.

The V call is TRBV10-1, the J call TRBJ1-3; D ambiguous. The CDR3 is 13 amino acids. Trimming pared 3 bases from V and 0 bases from J, leaving 3 bases between. In germline, CDR1 is WNHNN, CDR2 SYGVQD (reference sequence). The CDR3 region has the DNA TGCGCCAGCAGTGACAGCTCTGGAAACACCATATATTTT. It yields the protein CASSDSSGNTIYF.

Only one count was recorded for this clone. This chain's CDR3 is CASSTGFINEKLFF. The CDR3 coding sequence is TGTGCCAGCAGTACGGGATTCATTAATGAAAAACTGTTTTTT. V is TRBV5-5 and J is TRBJ1-4; D gene unclear. CDR1 is SGHKS and CDR2 is YYEKEE in the germline V gene (reference sequence). V lost 5 bases and J 4 bases, leaving 12 bases between the germline ends. The CDR3 totals 14 residues.

With respect to this clone: Mismatch with germline at one junction end may stem from a read error. J is TRBJ1-4 and V is TRBV2, with D perhaps matching TRBD1 (5 bases). Germline V gene data show CDR1 as SNHLY and CDR2 as FYNNEI. This CDR3 is 15 amino acids long. In DNA, the CDR3 is TGTGCCAGCAGAGAAGCTAGGGGAAGAAATGAAAAACTGTTTTTT. Protein: CASREARGRNEKLFF.

This chain uses TRBV28 with TRBJ1-5; 9 bases agree with TRBD1. Germline assignment: CDR1 MDHEN and CDR2 SYDVKM. V gave up 7 bases and J gave up 3 bases; unmatched junction bases: 4. The CDR3 is 14 residues long. The CDR3 nucleotides read TGTGCCAGCAAGGGACAGGGTATCAATCAGCCCCAGCATTTT. Protein product: CASKGQGINQPQHF.

This chain links TRBV28 with TRBJ1-2; the match to TRBD1 covers 8 bases. This CDR3 is 17 amino acids long. The junction had 13 bases not matched to a gene; V was cut back by 3 bases and J by 4 bases. Germline CDR1 is MDHEN and CDR2 is SYDVKM. The CDR3 loop reads CASSFPWTGLNFYGYTF. The CDR3 DNA is TGTGCCAGCAGTTTCCCCTGGACAGGGTTAAATTTCTATGGCTACACCTTC.

The chain recombines TRBV27 with TRBJ1-6; TRBD1 agrees at 8 bases. The CDR3 length is 15 residues. Germline V lookup: CDR1 MNHEY, CDR2 SMNVEV (reference sequence). The J segment lost 7 bases and the V segment lost 6 bases, leaving 8 bases of the junction unmatched. CDR3 in amino acids: CASRPTGGWNSPLHF. CDR3 DNA sequence: TGTGCCAGCAGACCCACAGGGGGGTGGAATTCACCCCTCCACTTT.

V and J are TRBV7-9 and TRBJ2-7, with D perhaps TRBD2 (5 bases). This CDR3 is 13 amino acids long. Trimming took off 5 bases at V and 2 bases at J, with 10 bases between the two ends. The germline gives CDR1 SEHNR, CDR2 FQNEAQ (reference sequence). The CDR3: CASSPGNTYEQYF. CDR3 coding DNA: TGTGCCAGCAGCCCGGGAAACACCTACGAGCAGTACTTC.

The V and J genes are TRBV30 and TRBJ2-1; 7 bases are shared with TRBD1. After removal of 2 bases from V and 13 bases from J, the junction contained 11 bases not matched to a gene. This CDR3 spans 13 amino acids. CDR1 is GTSNPN and CDR2 is SVGIG in the germline V gene (reference sequence). CDR3 bases: TGTGCCTGGAGTACGAAGGACAGGACCCCCCAGTTCTTC. Encoded protein: CAWSTKDRTPQFF.

The chain combines TRBV19 with TRBJ2-1; D is perhaps TRBD2 (6 bases). The germline V gene has CDR1 LNHDA and CDR2 SQIVND (reference sequence). This CDR3 region has 11 residues. V was pared by 1 base and J by 14 bases, with 9 bases between. The CDR3: CASSIGPSEFF. For the CDR3, the DNA is TGTGCCAGTAGTATAGGGCCTAGCGAGTTCTTC.

CDR3 residues: CASSKKPFFIQYF. The DNA of the CDR3 is TGTGCCAGCAGCAAGAAGCCTTTTTTTATTCAGTACTTC. The V and J genes are TRBV2 and TRBJ2-4; no definite D call. The CDR3 is 13 residues long. Germline CDR1 reads SNHLY; CDR2 reads FYNNEI. V dropped 6 bases and J dropped 10 bases, with 16 bases sitting between them.

The J gene is TRBJ1-2, the V gene TRBV3-1 (or the pseudogene TRBV3-2); a possible D gene is TRBD1 (5 bases). Germline V CDR1 and CDR2: LGHDT, YNNKEL (reference sequence). Between the trimmed V and J ends, which lost 1 base and 14 bases, there was a span of 14 bases. The CDR3 has 12 amino acids. CDR3 sequence reads: CASSQGFTGGTF. Written as DNA, the CDR3 is TGTGCCAGCAGCCAAGGCTTCACAGGAGGGACCTTC.

The rearrangement uses TRBV18 and TRBJ1-3, with a weak D call TRBD1 (6 bases). This CDR3 has 17 residues. The V and J ends lost 1 base and 0 bases respectively, with 13 bases between them. Germline values: CDR1 KGHSH, CDR2 LQKENI. In DNA, the CDR3 is TGTGCCAGCTCACCACGGGACACCTTAGGCTCTGGAAACACCATATATTTT. Protein product: CASSPRDTLGSGNTIYF. Full variable domain (outside the CDR3, taken from reference TRBV18 and TRBJ1-3): NAGVMQNPRHLVRRRGQEARLRCSPMKGHSHVYWYRQLPEEGLKFMVYLQKENIIDESGMPKERFSAEFPKEGPSILRIQQVVRGDSAAYFCASSPRDTLGSGNTIYFGEGSWLTVV.

V usage is TRBV28 and J usage is TRBJ1-2; D ambiguous. The CDR3 sequence is 14 residues long. Germline V CDR1 and CDR2: MDHEN, SYDVKM. V was cut by 2 bases and J by 4 bases, with 11 bases left in between. CDR3 sequence reads: CASSLGDRSYGYTF. DNA for the CDR3: TGTGCCAGCAGTTTAGGAGATCGTTCCTATGGCTACACCTTC.

The rearrangement uses TRBV4-1 and TRBJ1-2; 8 nucleotides line up with TRBD1. From germline, CDR1 is MGHRA and CDR2 YSYEKL. This CDR3 is 15 amino acids long. V shed 5 bases and J 4 bases; nucleotides not matched to a gene: 9. CDR3 loop: CASSLTGTGVYGYTF. In DNA form, the CDR3 reads TGCGCCAGCAGCTTAACCGGGACAGGAGTCTATGGCTACACCTTC.

This sequence joins TRBV7-9 and TRBJ2-1, with a weak D call TRBD1 (5 bases). Germline CDR1 is SEHNR and CDR2 is FQNEAQ (reference sequence). The V and J ends lost 0 bases and 4 bases respectively, with 13 bases between them. The CDR3 runs to 16 residues. The DNA of the CDR3 is TGTGCCAGCAGCTTAGCGTCAGGGTTAATGTACAATGAGCAGTTCTTC. It codes for CASSLASGLMYNEQFF.